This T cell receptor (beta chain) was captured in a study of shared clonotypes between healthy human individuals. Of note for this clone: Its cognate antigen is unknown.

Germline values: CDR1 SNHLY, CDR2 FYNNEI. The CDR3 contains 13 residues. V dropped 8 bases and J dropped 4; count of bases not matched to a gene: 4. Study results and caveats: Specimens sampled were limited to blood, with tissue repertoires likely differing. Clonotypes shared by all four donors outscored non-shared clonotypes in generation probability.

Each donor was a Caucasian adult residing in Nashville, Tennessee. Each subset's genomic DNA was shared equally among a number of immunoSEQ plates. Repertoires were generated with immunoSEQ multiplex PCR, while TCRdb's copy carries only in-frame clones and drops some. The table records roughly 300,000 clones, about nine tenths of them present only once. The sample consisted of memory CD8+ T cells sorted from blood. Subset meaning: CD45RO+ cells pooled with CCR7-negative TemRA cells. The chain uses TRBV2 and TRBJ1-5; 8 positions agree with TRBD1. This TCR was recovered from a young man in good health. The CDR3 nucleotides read TGTGCCAGCGGACAGGGTTGGAATCAGCCCCAGCATTTT. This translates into CASGQGWNQPQHF.